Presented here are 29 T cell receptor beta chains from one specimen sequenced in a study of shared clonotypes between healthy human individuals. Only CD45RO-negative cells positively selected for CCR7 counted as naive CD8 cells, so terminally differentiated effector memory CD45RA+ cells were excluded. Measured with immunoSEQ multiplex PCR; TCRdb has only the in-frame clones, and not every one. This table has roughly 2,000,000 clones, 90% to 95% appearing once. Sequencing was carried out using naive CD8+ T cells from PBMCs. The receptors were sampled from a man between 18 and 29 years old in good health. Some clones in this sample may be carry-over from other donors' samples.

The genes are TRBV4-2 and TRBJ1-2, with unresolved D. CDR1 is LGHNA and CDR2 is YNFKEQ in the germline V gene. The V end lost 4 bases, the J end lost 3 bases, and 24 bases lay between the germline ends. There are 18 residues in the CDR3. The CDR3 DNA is TGTGCCAGCAGCCCCACCTGGCAGCTCACTGGCGTGGACTATGGCTACACCTTC. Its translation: CASSPTWQLTGVDYGYTF.

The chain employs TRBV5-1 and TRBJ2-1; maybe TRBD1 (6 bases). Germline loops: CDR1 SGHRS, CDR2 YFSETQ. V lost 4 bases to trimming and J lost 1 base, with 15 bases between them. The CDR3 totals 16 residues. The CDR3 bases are TGCGCCAGCAGCGGAACAGGGATAGGATCCTACAATGAGCAGTTCTTC. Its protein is CASSGTGIGSYNEQFF.

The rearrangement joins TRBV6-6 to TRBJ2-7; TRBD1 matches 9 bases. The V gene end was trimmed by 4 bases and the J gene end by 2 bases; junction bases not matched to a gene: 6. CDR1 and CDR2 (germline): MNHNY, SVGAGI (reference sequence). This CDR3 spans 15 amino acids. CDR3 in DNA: TGTGCCAGCAGTTTGCCGGGACAGGGTGCCTACGAGCAGTACTTC. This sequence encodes CASSLPGQGAYEQYF.

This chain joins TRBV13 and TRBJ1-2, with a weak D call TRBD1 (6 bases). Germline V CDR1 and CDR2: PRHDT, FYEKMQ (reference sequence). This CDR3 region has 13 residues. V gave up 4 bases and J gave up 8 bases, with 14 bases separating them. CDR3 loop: CASSSQGQSGYTF. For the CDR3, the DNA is TGTGCCAGCAGCTCACAGGGTCAGTCGGGCTACACCTTC. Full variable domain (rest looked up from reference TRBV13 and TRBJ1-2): AAGVIQSPRHLIKEKRETATLKCYPIPRHDTVYWYQQGPGQDPQFLISFYEKMQSDKGSIPDRFSAQQFSDYHSELNMSSLELGDSALYFCASSSQGQSGYTFGSGTRLTVV.

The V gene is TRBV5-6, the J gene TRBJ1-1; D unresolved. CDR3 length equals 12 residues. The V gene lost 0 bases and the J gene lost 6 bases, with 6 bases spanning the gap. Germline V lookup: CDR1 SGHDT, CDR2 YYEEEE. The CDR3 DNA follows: TGTGCCAGCAGCTTGGGACGGTCTGAAGCTTTCTTT. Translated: CASSLGRSEAFF. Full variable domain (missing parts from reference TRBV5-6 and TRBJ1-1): DAGVTQSPTHLIKTRGQQVTLRCSPKSGHDTVSWYQQALGQGPQFIFQYYEEEERQRGNFPDRFSGHQFPNYSSELNVNALLLGDSALYLCASSLGRSEAFFGQGTRLTVV.

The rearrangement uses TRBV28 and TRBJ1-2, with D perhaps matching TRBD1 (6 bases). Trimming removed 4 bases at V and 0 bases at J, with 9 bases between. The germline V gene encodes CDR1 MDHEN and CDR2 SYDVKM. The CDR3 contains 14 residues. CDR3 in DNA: TGTGCCAGCAGTTCGTGGACAGCTAACTATGGCTACACCTTC. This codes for CASSSWTANYGYTF.

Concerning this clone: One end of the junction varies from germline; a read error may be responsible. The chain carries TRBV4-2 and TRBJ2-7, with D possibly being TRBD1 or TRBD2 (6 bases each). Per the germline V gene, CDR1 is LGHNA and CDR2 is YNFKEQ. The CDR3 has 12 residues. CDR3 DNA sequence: TGTGCCAGCAGCCAAGAGAGGGGGGAACAGCACTTC. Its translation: CASSQERGEQHF.

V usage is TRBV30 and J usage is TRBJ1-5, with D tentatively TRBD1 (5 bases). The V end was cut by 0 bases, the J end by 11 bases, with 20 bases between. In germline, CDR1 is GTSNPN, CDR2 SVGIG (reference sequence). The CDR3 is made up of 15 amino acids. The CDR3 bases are TGTGCCTGGAGTGTGAAGGGGACTACTGTCAAGGCCCAGCATTTT. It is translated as CAWSVKGTTVKAQHF.

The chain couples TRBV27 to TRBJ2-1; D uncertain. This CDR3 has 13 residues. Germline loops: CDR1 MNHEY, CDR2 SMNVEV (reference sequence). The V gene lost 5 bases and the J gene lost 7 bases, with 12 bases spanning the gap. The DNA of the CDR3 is TGTGCCAGCAGTGCCTCATTACTTAATGAGCAGTTCTTC. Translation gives CASSASLLNEQFF.

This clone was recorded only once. The chain's CDR3 is CASSLTWDSDYGYTF. The CDR3 DNA reads as TGTGCCAGCAGTTTAACATGGGACAGCGACTATGGCTACACCTTC. The V gene is TRBV27, the J gene TRBJ1-2, with 7 bases lining up with TRBD1. With 2 bases clipped from V and 3 bases from J, the junction kept 6 bases outside the gene matches. This CDR3 is 15 amino acids long. CDR1 and CDR2 from the germline V gene are MNHEY and SMNVEV (reference sequence).

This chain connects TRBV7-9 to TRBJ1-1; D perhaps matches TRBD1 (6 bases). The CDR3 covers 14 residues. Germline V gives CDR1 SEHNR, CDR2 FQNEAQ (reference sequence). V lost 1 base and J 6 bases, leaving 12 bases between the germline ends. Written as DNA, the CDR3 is TGTGCCAGCAGCTTAGGGGGGCTAGGAGCTGAAGCTTTCTTT. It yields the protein CASSLGGLGAEAFF.

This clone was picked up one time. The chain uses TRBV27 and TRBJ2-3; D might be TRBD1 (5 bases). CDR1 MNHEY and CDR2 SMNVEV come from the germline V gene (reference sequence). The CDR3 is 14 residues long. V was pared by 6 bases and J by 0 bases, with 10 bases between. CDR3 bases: TGTGCCAGCAGCGACAGATCTAGCACAGATACGCAGTATTTT. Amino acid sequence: CASSDRSSTDTQYF.

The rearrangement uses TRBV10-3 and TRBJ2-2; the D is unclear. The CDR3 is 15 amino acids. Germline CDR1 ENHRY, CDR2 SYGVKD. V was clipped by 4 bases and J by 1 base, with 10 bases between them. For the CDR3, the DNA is TGTGCCATCAGTGGTTCAGGAAAGAACACCGGGGAGCTGTTTTTT. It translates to CAISGSGKNTGELFF.

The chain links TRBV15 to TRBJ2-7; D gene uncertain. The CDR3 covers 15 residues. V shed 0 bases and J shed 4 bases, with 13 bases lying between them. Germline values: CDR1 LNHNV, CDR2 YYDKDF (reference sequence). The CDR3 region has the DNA TGTGCCACCAGCAGAGATCGGAACTACTTATACGAGCAGTACTTC. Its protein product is CATSRDRNYLYEQYF.

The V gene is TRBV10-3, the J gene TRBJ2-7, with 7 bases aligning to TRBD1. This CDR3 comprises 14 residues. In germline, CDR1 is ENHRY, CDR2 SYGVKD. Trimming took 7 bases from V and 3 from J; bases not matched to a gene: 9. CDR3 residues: CAIMDRTGDYEQYF. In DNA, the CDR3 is TGTGCCATCATGGATAGGACAGGCGACTACGAGCAGTACTTC.

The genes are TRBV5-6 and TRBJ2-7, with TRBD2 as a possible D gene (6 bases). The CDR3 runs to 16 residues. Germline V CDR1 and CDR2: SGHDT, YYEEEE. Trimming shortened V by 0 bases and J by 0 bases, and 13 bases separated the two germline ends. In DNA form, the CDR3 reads TGTGCCAGCAGCTTGGAAGGGTGGGAGGCCTCCTACGAGCAGTACTTC. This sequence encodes CASSLEGWEASYEQYF.

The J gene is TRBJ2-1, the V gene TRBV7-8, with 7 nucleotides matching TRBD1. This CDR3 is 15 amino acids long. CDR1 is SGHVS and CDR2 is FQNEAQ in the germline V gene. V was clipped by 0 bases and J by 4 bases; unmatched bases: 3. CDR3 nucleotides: TGTGCCAGCAGCTTAGCTCCGGGACAGTACAATGAGCAGTTCTTC. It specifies CASSLAPGQYNEQFF. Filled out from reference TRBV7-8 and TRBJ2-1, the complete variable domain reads GAGVSQSPRYKVAKRGQDVALRCDPISGHVSLFWYQQALGQGPEFLTYFQNEAQLDKSGLPSDRFFAERPEGSVSTLKIQRTQQEDSAVYLCASSLAPGQYNEQFFGPGTRLTVL.

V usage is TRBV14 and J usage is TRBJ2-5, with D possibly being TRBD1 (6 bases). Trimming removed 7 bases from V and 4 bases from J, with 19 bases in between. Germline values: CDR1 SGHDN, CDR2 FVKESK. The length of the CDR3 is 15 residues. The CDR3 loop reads CASNSVGRDTETQYF. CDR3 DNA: TGTGCCAGCAACTCTGTGGGCAGGGACACAGAGACCCAGTACTTC.

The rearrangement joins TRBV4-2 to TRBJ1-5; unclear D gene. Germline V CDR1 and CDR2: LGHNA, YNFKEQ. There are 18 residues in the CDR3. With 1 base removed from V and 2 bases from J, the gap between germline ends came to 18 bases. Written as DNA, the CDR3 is TGTGCCAGCAGCCAAGGGGTGAGGGAGGGCAAGGGCAATCAGCCCCAGCATTTT. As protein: CASSQGVREGKGNQPQHF.

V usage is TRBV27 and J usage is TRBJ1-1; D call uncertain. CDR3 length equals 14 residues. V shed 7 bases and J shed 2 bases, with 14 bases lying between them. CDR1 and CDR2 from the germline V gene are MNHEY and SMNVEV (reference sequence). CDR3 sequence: CASNSLDPNTEAFF. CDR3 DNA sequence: TGTGCCAGCAACTCCCTCGACCCAAACACTGAAGCTTTCTTT.

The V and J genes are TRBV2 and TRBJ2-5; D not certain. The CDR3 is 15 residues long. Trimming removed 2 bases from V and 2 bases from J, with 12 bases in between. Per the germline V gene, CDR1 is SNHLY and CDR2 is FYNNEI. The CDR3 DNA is TGTGCCAGCAGTGAAATAACAGCGACTCAAGAGACCCAGTACTTC. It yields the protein CASSEITATQETQYF.

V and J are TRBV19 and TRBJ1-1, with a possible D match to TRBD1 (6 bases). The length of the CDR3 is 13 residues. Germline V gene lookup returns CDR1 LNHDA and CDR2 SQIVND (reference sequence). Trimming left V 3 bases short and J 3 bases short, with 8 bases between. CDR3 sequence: CASSITGHTEAFF. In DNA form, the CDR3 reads TGTGCCAGTAGTATCACAGGGCACACTGAAGCTTTCTTT.

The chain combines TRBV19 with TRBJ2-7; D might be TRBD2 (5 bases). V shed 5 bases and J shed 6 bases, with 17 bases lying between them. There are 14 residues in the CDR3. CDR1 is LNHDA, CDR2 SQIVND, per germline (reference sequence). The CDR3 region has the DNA TGTGCCAGTAGTCCCCTTGCGGGTGGCTCCGAGCAGTACTTC. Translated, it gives CASSPLAGGSEQYF.

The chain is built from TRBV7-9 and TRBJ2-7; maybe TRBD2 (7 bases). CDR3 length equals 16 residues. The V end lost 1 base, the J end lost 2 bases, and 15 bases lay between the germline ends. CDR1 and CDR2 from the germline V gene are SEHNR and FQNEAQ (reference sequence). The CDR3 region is CASSLVLGGPTYEQYF. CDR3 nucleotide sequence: TGTGCCAGCAGCTTAGTGCTCGGGGGGCCGACCTACGAGCAGTACTTC.

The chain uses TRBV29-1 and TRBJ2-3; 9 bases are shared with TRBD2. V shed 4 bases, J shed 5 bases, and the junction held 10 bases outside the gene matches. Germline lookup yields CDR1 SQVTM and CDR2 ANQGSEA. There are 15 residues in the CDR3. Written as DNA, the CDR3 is TGCAGCGTTGTTAAGCGGGAGGCGGGGGGAGATACGCAGTATTTT. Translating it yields CSVVKREAGGDTQYF.

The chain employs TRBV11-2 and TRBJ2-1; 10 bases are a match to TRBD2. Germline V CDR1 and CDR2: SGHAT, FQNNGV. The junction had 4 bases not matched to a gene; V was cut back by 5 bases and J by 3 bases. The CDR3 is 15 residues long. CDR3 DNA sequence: TGTGCCAGCAGCGACACTAGCGGGGTCTACAATGAGCAGTTCTTC. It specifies CASSDTSGVYNEQFF.

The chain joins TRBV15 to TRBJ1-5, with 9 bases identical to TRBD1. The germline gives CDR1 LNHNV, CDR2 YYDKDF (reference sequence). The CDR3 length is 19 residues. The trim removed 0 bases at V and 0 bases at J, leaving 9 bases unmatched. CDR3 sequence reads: CATSRDWRTGVASNQPQHF. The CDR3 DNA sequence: TGTGCCACCAGCAGAGATTGGAGGACAGGGGTTGCTAGCAATCAGCCCCAGCATTTT. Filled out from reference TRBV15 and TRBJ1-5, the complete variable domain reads DAMVIQNPRYQVTQFGKPVTLSCSQTLNHNVMYWYQQKSSQAPKLLFHYYDKDFNNEADTPDNFQSRRPNTSFCFLDIRSPGLGDTAMYLCATSRDWRTGVASNQPQHFGDGTRLSIL.

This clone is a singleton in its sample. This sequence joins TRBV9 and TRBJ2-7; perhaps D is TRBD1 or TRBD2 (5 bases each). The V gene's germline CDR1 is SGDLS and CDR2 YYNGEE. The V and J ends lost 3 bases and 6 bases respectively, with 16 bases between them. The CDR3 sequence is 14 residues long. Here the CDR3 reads CASSDGPRESEQYF. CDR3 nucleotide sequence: TGTGCCAGCAGCGACGGACCCAGGGAGTCCGAGCAGTACTTC. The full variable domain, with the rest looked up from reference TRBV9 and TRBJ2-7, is DSGVTQTPKHLITATGQRVTLRCSPRSGDLSVYWYQQSLDQGLQFLIQYYNGEERAKGNILERFSAQQFPDLHSELNLSSLELGDSALYFCASSDGPRESEQYFGPGTRLTVT.

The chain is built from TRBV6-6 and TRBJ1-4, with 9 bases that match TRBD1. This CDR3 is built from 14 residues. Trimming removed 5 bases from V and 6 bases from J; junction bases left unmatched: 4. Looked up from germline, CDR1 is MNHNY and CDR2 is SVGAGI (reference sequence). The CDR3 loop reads CASSHRTGDEKLFF. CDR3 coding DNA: TGTGCCAGCAGTCACCGGACAGGGGATGAAAAACTGTTTTTT.